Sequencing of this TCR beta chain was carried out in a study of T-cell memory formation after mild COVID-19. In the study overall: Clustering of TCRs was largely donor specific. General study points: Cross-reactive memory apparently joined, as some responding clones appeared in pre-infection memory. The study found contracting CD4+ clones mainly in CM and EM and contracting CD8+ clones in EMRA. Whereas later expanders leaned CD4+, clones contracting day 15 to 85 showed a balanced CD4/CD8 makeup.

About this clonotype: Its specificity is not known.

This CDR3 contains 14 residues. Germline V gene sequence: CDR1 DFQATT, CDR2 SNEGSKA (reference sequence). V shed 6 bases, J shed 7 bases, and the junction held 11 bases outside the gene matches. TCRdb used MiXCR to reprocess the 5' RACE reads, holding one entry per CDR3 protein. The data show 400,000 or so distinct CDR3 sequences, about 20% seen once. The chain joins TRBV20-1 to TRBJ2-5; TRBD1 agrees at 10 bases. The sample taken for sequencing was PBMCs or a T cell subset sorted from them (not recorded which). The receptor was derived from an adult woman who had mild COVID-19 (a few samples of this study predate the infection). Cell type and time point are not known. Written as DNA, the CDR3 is TGCAGTGCCACAATCGGGACAGGGGATGGGACCCAGTACTTC. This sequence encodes CSATIGTGDGTQYF.